The next 7 T cell receptor beta chains were all read from a single sample in a study of cytomegalovirus exposure and HLA in healthy donors. PCR primers comprised 60 Vbeta and 13 Jbeta primers. Only in-frame clones appear in the TCRdb table, and some are missing; sequencing was by immunoSEQ multiplex PCR. The sample consists of about 190,000 clones, 60% to 80% of them appearing once. Sequences were obtained from PBMCs. The source of these receptors is a woman younger than 30 in good health and CMV-seronegative.

V and J are TRBV12-2 and TRBJ1-1. TRBV12-2 is a pseudogene. The CDR3 is 14 amino acids. DNA for the CDR3: TGTGCAAGTCGCTTAGAGGCGGTGAACACTGAAGCTTTCTTT. It translates to CASRLEAVNTEAFF.

V gene TRBV7-3 combines with J gene TRBJ2-2, with TRBD1 matching 11 bases. CDR3 size: 16 residues. Germline V gene sequence: CDR1 SGHTA, CDR2 FQGTGA. The trim removed 5 bases at V and 0 bases at J, leaving 2 bases unmatched. The CDR3: CASSRDRGTNTGELFF. DNA of the CDR3: TGTGCCAGCAGCCGGGACAGGGGGACGAACACCGGGGAGCTGTTTTTT.

The V gene is TRBV7-3, the J gene TRBJ1-6; D gene uncertain. The V and J ends lost 5 bases and 6 bases respectively, with 11 bases between them. The CDR3 contains 14 residues. Germline V lookup: CDR1 SGHTA, CDR2 FQGTGA. The CDR3 DNA reads TGTGCCAGCAGCCTGAATAGCCTTAATTCACCCCTCCACTTT. Its protein product is CASSLNSLNSPLHF.

V is TRBV6-5 and J is TRBJ2-3; 11 bases map to TRBD2. Germline assignment: CDR1 MNHEY and CDR2 SVGAGI. The CDR3 has 16 amino acids. After removal of 2 bases from V and 2 bases from J, the junction contained 3 bases not matched to a gene. CDR3 bases: TGTGCCAGCAGTTACGTAGCGGGGGGGAACACAGATACGCAGTATTTT. Its protein product is CASSYVAGGNTDTQYF.

This clone was counted a single time. The chain couples TRBV7-3 to TRBJ2-3, with 7 positions matching TRBD1. The germline V gene has CDR1 SGHTA and CDR2 FQGTGA. J was trimmed by 5 bases and V by 5 bases; bases with no gene match: 10. The CDR3 runs 15 residues. The CDR3 DNA reads as TGTGCCAGCAGCACCAGAGCAGGGGGTGAAGATACGCAGTATTTT. Translating gives CASSTRAGGEDTQYF.

V and J are TRBV19 and TRBJ2-7, with 8 bases identical to TRBD1. V shed 5 bases and J 4 bases; nucleotides not matched to a gene: 7. Looked up from germline, CDR1 is LNHDA and CDR2 is SQIVND (reference sequence). The CDR3 loop spans 14 amino acids. This chain's CDR3 is CASSLQGESYEQYF. CDR3 coding DNA: TGTGCCAGTAGTTTACAGGGGGAATCTTACGAGCAGTACTTC.

The CDR3 nucleotides are TGTGCCAGCAGTTACTCTGGACTCCTGAACACTGAAGCTTTCTTT. It is translated as CASSYSGLLNTEAFF. The chain links TRBV6-5 to TRBJ1-1, with D unresolved. The CDR3 spans 15 residues. The germline V gene encodes CDR1 MNHEY and CDR2 SVGAGI. V was shortened by 0 bases and J by 0 bases, with 8 bases between the two germline ends.